The entry below gives a single T cell receptor (beta chain) sequence along with its context. This record comes from a study of cytomegalovirus exposure and HLA in healthy donors. Study summary: Caucasian-associated ancestry cluster membership applied to about 77% of some 400 genotyped donors.

All donors participated as healthy donors of bone marrow. V lost 4 bases and J 1 base, leaving 11 bases between the germline ends. Germline CDR1 and CDR2: SGDLS and YYNGEE. This CDR3 has 15 amino acids. The PCR contained 60 Vbeta and 13 Jbeta primers. Data came from immunoSEQ multiplex PCR; TCRdb stores just in-frame clones and leaves some out. Here the sample spans about 190,000 clones, around 87% being singletons. The chain carries TRBV9 and TRBJ2-2, with D unclear. The source is a man in his thirties or forties in good health and CMV-seronegative. Sample: PBMCs. In DNA form, the CDR3 reads TGTGCCAGCAGCCTCAGTACAGTGAACACCGGGGAGCTGTTTTTT. Residues: CASSLSTVNTGELFF.